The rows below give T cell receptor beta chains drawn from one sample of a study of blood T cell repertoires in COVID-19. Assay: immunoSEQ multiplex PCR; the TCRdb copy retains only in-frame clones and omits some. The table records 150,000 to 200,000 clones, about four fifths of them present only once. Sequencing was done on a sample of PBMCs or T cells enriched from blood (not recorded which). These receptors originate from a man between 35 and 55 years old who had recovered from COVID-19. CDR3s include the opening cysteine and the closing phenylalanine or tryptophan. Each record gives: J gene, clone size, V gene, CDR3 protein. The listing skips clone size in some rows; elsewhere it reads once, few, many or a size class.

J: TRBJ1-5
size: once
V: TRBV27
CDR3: CASSLRDNNQPQHF

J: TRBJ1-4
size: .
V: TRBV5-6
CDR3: CASSLDGGRANEKLFF

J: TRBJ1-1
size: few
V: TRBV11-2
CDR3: CASSWKIRLEAFF

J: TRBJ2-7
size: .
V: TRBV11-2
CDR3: CASSPGLAEAYEQYF

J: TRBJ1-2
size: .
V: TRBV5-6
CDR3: CASSLGQGAYGYTF

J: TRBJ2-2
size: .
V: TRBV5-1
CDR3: CASSFTPTSGRKGELFF

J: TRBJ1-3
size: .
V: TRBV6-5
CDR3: CASRSGDKPTIYF

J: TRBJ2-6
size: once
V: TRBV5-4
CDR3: CASSLPLSGANVLTF

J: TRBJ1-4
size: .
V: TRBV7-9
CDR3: CATDPGNEKLFF

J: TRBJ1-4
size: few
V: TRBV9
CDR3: CASSVGTDEKLFF

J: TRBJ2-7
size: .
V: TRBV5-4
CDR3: CASSPRQGYEQYF

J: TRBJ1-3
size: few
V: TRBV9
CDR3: CASSVSRGSGNTIYF

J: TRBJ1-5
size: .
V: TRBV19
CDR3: CASSSGQGRDQPQHF

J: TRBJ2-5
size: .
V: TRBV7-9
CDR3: CASSLAGGETQYF

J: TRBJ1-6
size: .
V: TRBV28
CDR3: CASSLKSSPLHF

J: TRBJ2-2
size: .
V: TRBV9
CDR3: CASSSSTRRELFF

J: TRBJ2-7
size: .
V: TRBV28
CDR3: CASSPTGGASYEQYF

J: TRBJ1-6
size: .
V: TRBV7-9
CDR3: CASSPDGGHSPLHF

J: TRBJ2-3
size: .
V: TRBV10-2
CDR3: CASRFLAGTDTQYF

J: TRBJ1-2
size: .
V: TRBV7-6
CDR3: CASSLGQGYGYTF

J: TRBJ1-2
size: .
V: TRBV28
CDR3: CASSSPSAGLLNYGYTF

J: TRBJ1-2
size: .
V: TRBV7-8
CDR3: CASSLRGLGRYGYTF

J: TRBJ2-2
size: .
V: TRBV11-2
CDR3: CASSSLPGTGGSRTGELFF

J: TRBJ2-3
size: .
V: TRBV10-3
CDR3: CAIAANGGRGPDTQYF

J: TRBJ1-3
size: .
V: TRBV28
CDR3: CASSLPLNSGNTIYF